These 20 T cell receptor beta chains came from one sample sequenced in a study of stem cell transplantation in POMP-related autoinflammatory disease. Here immunoSEQ multiplex PCR was the method, and the copy in TCRdb shows in-frame clones only, minus some. This sample has some 68,000 clones, with just over 90% found just once. Sequenced material: CD4+ T cells from PBMCs, taken after stem cell transplantation. These receptors were taken from a human patient with POMP-related autoinflammation and immune dysregulation (PRAID). Some T cells may be graft donor cells.

The J gene is TRBJ1-2, the V gene TRBV7-8; D may be TRBD1 (6 bases). The CDR3 runs to 12 residues. V lost 5 bases and J lost 7, with 11 bases in between. Germline values: CDR1 SGHVS, CDR2 FQNEAQ. CDR3 sequence reads: CASSTGRGGYTF. In DNA, the CDR3 is TGTGCCAGCAGCACAGGGAGGGGTGGCTACACCTTC.

This chain connects TRBV7-9 to TRBJ2-2; TRBD1 matches 8 bases. CDR3 size: 14 residues. CDR1 SEHNR and CDR2 FQNEAQ come from the germline V gene (reference sequence). After removal of 11 bases from V and 3 bases from J, the junction contained 8 bases not matched to a gene. DNA of the CDR3: TGTGCCGGATTAGACAGGGGAGACACCGGGGAGCTGTTTTTT. Protein sequence: CAGLDRGDTGELFF.

V usage is TRBV30 and J usage is TRBJ2-1; D is unresolved. CDR3 size: 11 residues. CDR1 is GTSNPN and CDR2 is SVGIG in the germline V gene (reference sequence). V lost 8 bases, J lost 7 bases, and 12 bases lay in between. The CDR3 coding sequence is TGTGCCGCCAACCCTAGGAATGAGCAGTTCTTC. This sequence encodes CAANPRNEQFF.

The CDR3 DNA reads TGTGCCATCGGGACAGGGGACGATAGCAATCAGCCCCAGCATTTT. Translating it yields CAIGTGDDSNQPQHF. The chain combines TRBV19 with TRBJ1-5, with 10 nucleotides matching TRBD1. Germline V CDR1 and CDR2: LNHDA, SQIVND (reference sequence). This CDR3 spans 15 amino acids. V was pared by 10 bases and J by 0 bases, with 6 bases of the junction left unmatched.

The rearrangement joins TRBV19 to TRBJ1-1; D gene uncertain. V was trimmed by 5 bases and J by 7 bases, leaving 11 bases between them. The CDR3 runs to 12 residues. Germline CDR1 reads LNHDA; CDR2 reads SQIVND (reference sequence). CDR3 loop: CASSPPMSEAFF. In DNA form, the CDR3 reads TGTGCCAGTAGTCCCCCCATGAGTGAAGCTTTCTTT.

This sequence joins TRBV6-5 and TRBJ2-5; tentatively, D is TRBD2 (5 bases). The germline V and J ends were trimmed by 0 bases and 1 base, with 6 bases remaining between them. The CDR3 has 14 amino acids. The V gene's germline CDR1 is MNHEY and CDR2 SVGAGI. The CDR3 sequence is CASSYSLAQETQYF. The CDR3 DNA sequence: TGTGCCAGCAGTTACTCCCTAGCCCAAGAGACCCAGTACTTC.

The chain is built from TRBV9 and TRBJ2-2, with TRBD2 identical over 8 bases. The CDR3 runs to 17 residues. Germline trimming cut 2 bases from V and 5 bases from J; bases unmatched to any gene: 11. Germline CDR1 is SGDLS and CDR2 is YYNGEE. The CDR3 reads CASSVGLAYEGTGELFF. CDR3 sequence (DNA): TGTGCCAGCAGCGTCGGACTAGCCTACGAAGGTACCGGGGAGCTGTTTTTT.

This chain links TRBV19 with TRBJ2-5; D unresolved. This CDR3 is 13 amino acids long. Germline CDR1 reads LNHDA; CDR2 reads SQIVND (reference sequence). Deletions cut 3 bases from V and 5 bases from J, with 10 bases between. Written as DNA, the CDR3 is TGTGCCAGTAGTATTGCAAATGGGGAGACCCAGTACTTC. Its protein is CASSIANGETQYF.

The rearrangement links TRBV6-5 to TRBJ1-4; no clear D gene. The CDR3 spans 16 residues. Germline CDR1 is MNHEY and CDR2 is SVGAGI. V dropped 0 bases and J dropped 0 bases, with 8 bases sitting between them. As DNA, the CDR3 is TGTGCCAGCAGTTACTCCACCAGGCCAACTAATGAAAAACTGTTTTTT. Residues: CASSYSTRPTNEKLFF.

This chain joins TRBV6-5 and TRBJ2-1, with D tentatively TRBD2 (7 bases). Per germline, CDR1 MNHEY and CDR2 SVGAGI. The CDR3 contains 15 residues. Trimming removed 6 bases from V and 4 bases from J, with 16 bases in between. DNA for the CDR3: TGTGCCAGCAGGAGGGAGGGGGAGGCTTACAATGAGCAGTTCTTC. Protein: CASRREGEAYNEQFF.

V usage is TRBV6-2 or TRBV6-3 and J usage is TRBJ2-5; 15 bases align to TRBD2. The trim removed 4 bases at V and 5 bases at J, leaving 2 bases unmatched. The CDR3 sequence is 15 residues long. Germline V gene data show CDR1 as MNHEY and CDR2 as SVGEGT. The CDR3 sequence: CASSWGLAGGETQYF. The CDR3 DNA reads as TGTGCCAGCAGTTGGGGACTAGCGGGAGGTGAGACCCAGTACTTC.

V and J are TRBV7-2 and TRBJ1-3; 9 bases are shared with TRBD1. The CDR3 length is 16 residues. Germline CDR1 reads SGHTA; CDR2 reads FQGNSA. V lost 1 base to trimming and J lost 1 base; unmatched junction nucleotides: 2. The CDR3 coding sequence is TGTGCCAGCAGCTTAGTGGGGACAGGGTCTGGAAACACCATATATTTT. It encodes CASSLVGTGSGNTIYF.

J is TRBJ1-1 and V is TRBV19, with D possibly matching TRBD1 (6 bases). The V gene's germline CDR1 is LNHDA and CDR2 SQIVND (reference sequence). Trimming removed 10 bases from V and 0 bases from J, with 15 bases in between. The CDR3 consists of 14 residues. The CDR3 region is CATAKGGMNTEAFF. As DNA, the CDR3 is TGTGCCACCGCAAAGGGGGGAATGAACACTGAAGCTTTCTTT.

The chain combines TRBV28 with TRBJ2-7, with D tentatively TRBD1 (6 bases). Germline loops: CDR1 MDHEN, CDR2 SYDVKM. This CDR3 contains 12 residues. Trimming removed 4 bases from V and 2 bases from J, with 6 bases in between. The CDR3 spells CASSWDTYEQYF. The CDR3 coding sequence is TGTGCCAGCAGTTGGGACACCTACGAGCAGTACTTC.

The chain combines TRBV9 with TRBJ2-3, with no clear D. The CDR3 extends over 14 amino acids. Germline V CDR1 and CDR2: SGDLS, YYNGEE. V lost 0 bases and J 4 bases, leaving 9 bases between the germline ends. The CDR3 loop is CASSVVFRPDTQYF. CDR3 coding DNA: TGTGCCAGCAGCGTAGTTTTCAGACCAGATACGCAGTATTTT.

CDR3 bases: TGCAGCGTTGACACACCATTGGCCTGGTACAATGAGCAGTTCTTC. Translation: CSVDTPLAWYNEQFF. The V call is TRBV29-1, the J call TRBJ2-1; D gene unclear. V was shortened by 3 bases and J by 4 bases, with 16 bases between the two germline ends. Germline-derived CDR1 and CDR2 are SQVTM and ANQGSEA. The length of the CDR3 is 15 residues.

This clone showed up just a few times. V and J are TRBV18 and TRBJ1-1; weak D call: TRBD1 (5 bases). Germline V gene sequence: CDR1 KGHSH, CDR2 LQKENI. V dropped 3 bases and J dropped 5 bases, with 10 bases sitting between them. The CDR3 sequence is 13 residues long. In nucleotides, the CDR3 is TGTGCCAGCTCACCCGGGGGGTGGACTGAAGCTTTCTTT. This codes for CASSPGGWTEAFF.

The gene calls are TRBV28 and TRBJ2-1; the D gene is possibly TRBD2 (7 bases). This CDR3 is built from 15 residues. The germline V gene has CDR1 MDHEN and CDR2 SYDVKM. Trimming left V 4 bases short and J 8 bases short, with 18 bases between. This CDR3 reads CASSSPPGGPDEQFF. DNA of the CDR3: TGTGCCAGCAGTTCCCCACCCGGGGGGCCGGATGAGCAGTTCTTC.

The chain employs TRBV5-3 and TRBJ2-5; no reliable D call. TRBV5-3 is identified as an open reading frame with a role that is uncertain. The CDR3 runs 9 residues. V was trimmed by 7 bases and J by 5 bases, leaving 3 bases between them. CDR3 protein: CARRETQYF. The CDR3 DNA reads TGTGCCAGACGGGAGACCCAGTACTTC.

V and J are TRBV3-1 (or the pseudogene TRBV3-2) and TRBJ1-5; tentative D call: TRBD1 (5 bases). The CDR3 loop spans 15 amino acids. Germline loops: CDR1 LGHDT, CDR2 YNNKEL (reference sequence). The V end lost 4 bases, the J end lost 6 bases, and 16 bases lay between the germline ends. The CDR3 sequence: CASSLGAAAIQPQHF. Here the CDR3 DNA reads TGTGCCAGCAGCCTCGGGGCGGCAGCGATTCAGCCCCAGCATTTT.